The 27 T cell receptor beta chains listed next were all sequenced from one sample in a study of CD8+CD57+ T cells in acquired aplastic anemia. The authors sequenced patients whose flow cytometry had shown CD8+CD57+ cell expansion. Both TCR beta VDJ combination and CDR3 sequence profiling were carried out. Genomic DNA was the template for this profiling. TCRdb re-derived calls from the reads in MiXCR, one entry per CDR3 protein. The profile covers under 250,000 distinct CDR3 sequences, with about 44% appearing a single time and less than 9% taken by the ten largest. Sequencing input: sorted CD4+, CD8+, or CD8+CD57+ T cells (not recorded which) from PBMCs. The receptor set was obtained from a human donor with aplastic anemia.

The chain recombines TRBV9 with TRBJ2-1; D is perhaps TRBD1 (7 bases). With 3 bases removed from V and 6 bases from J, the gap between germline ends came to 16 bases. The germline CDR1 and CDR2 sequences are SGDLS and YYNGEE. This CDR3 has 15 amino acids. As DNA, the CDR3 is TGTGCCAGCAGCGGGGGGGCAGGGGGGCTCAATGAGCAGTTCTTC. Amino acids: CASSGGAGGLNEQFF.

The chain is built from TRBV11-2 and TRBJ1-6, with TRBD1 matching 8 bases. The trim removed 6 bases at V and 7 bases at J, leaving 14 bases unmatched. This CDR3 comprises 17 residues. In germline, CDR1 is SGHAT, CDR2 FQNNGV. For the CDR3, the DNA is TGTGCCAGCAGTTACTTGACTAGCGGGACAGGCAATTCACCCCTCCACTTT. Amino acids: CASSYLTSGTGNSPLHF.

This clonotype was observed many times. The rearrangement links TRBV9 to TRBJ2-7, with D perhaps assigned TRBD1 or TRBD2 (5 bases each). The germline V gene has CDR1 SGDLS and CDR2 YYNGEE. The CDR3 has 12 residues. V lost 2 bases, J lost 6 bases, and 9 bases lay in between. As DNA, the CDR3 is TGTGCCAGCAGCGTTGGGGGTTCCGAGCAGTACTTC. Protein: CASSVGGSEQYF.

Only a few counts were recorded for this clonotype. The chain recombines TRBV6-5 with TRBJ1-3; 7 bases line up with TRBD1. CDR3 length equals 15 residues. Germline lookup yields CDR1 MNHEY and CDR2 SVGAGI. After removal of 6 bases from V and 0 bases from J, the junction contained 5 bases not matched to a gene. Written as DNA, the CDR3 is TGTGCCAGCAGACTTGGGACAGCCTCTGGAAACACCATATATTTT. Amino acids: CASRLGTASGNTIYF.

The chain is built from TRBV30 and TRBJ1-1; maybe TRBD1 (6 bases). This CDR3 has 12 amino acids. The V and J ends lost 4 bases and 5 bases respectively, with 11 bases between them. CDR1 GTSNPN and CDR2 SVGIG come from the germline V gene (reference sequence). The CDR3 sequence is CAWMGGQTEAFF. The CDR3 bases are TGTGCCTGGATGGGGGGGCAGACTGAAGCTTTCTTT.

Concerning this clonotype: A much larger clone is a single base away; this may be a read error. The rearrangement links TRBV6-5 to TRBJ2-5; 8 bases are shared with TRBD2. CDR1 and CDR2 (germline): MNHEY, SVGAGI. V lost 5 bases and J lost 5; bases outside the gene matches: 10. The CDR3 covers 15 residues. CDR3 residues: CASSPGGGLRETQYF. The CDR3 DNA sequence: TGTGCCAGCAGTCCCGGGGGGGGATTACGGGAGACCCAGTACTTC.

The chain joins TRBV3-1 to TRBJ2-1, with D hard to call. The CDR3 spans 15 residues. With 1 base removed from V and 1 base from J, the gap between germline ends came to 8 bases. Germline assignment: CDR1 LGHDT and CDR2 YNNKEL (reference sequence). The CDR3 DNA is TGTGCCAGCAGCCAAGTTCGCGGATCCTACAATGAGCAGTTCTTC. It translates to CASSQVRGSYNEQFF.

The rearrangement links TRBV7-8 to TRBJ1-6; the D is unclear. V lost 3 bases and J 7 bases, leaving 13 bases between the germline ends. The CDR3 contains 15 residues. The germline CDR1 and CDR2 sequences are SGHVS and FQNEAQ. CDR3: CASSFLRRRNSPLHF. The CDR3 DNA reads as TGTGCCAGCAGCTTTCTCCGCAGGCGGAATTCACCCCTCCACTTT. The full variable domain, completed using reference TRBV7-8 and TRBJ1-6, is GAGVSQSPRYKVAKRGQDVALRCDPISGHVSLFWYQQALGQGPEFLTYFQNEAQLDKSGLPSDRFFAERPEGSVSTLKIQRTQQEDSAVYLCASSFLRRRNSPLHFGNGTRLTVT.

V usage is TRBV14 and J usage is TRBJ2-7, with D uncertain. Germline CDR1 is SGHDN and CDR2 is FVKESK. The CDR3 has 11 residues. Trimming stripped 7 bases from V and 1 base from J, with 5 bases between. The CDR3 protein is CASMHSYEQYV. As DNA, the CDR3 is TGTGCCAGCATGCATTCCTACGAGCAGTACGTC.

About this clonotype itself: A read error may account for a junction end that differs from germline. The chain links TRBV7-9 to TRBJ1-2, with D perhaps matching TRBD1 (5 bases). The CDR3 covers 14 residues. The germline CDR1 and CDR2 sequences are SEHNR and FQNEAQ (reference sequence). The CDR3 DNA follows: TGCGCCAGCAGCCAAGGGGTTACGGACGATGGCTACACCTTC. This translates into CASSQGVTDDGYTF.

The chain has TRBV7-3 and TRBJ1-2, with 9 bases identical to TRBD1. Trimming at V came to 5 bases and at J to 4 bases, leaving 14 bases not matched to a gene. CDR3 length equals 17 residues. Germline CDR1 SGHTA, CDR2 FQGTGA. The DNA for the CDR3 is TGTGCCAGCAGCGAAACCGGGACAGGGAAGGATGCCTATGGCTACACCTTC. It specifies CASSETGTGKDAYGYTF.

The V gene is TRBV12-3 or TRBV12-4, the J gene TRBJ1-2; D remains ambiguous. The CDR3 length is 15 residues. V gave up 4 bases and J gave up 5 bases, with 17 bases separating them. CDR3 sequence reads: CASSSFRFKLYGYTF. CDR3 bases: TGTGCCAGCAGTTCCTTCCGCTTTAAGCTTTATGGCTACACCTTC.

A remark on this clonotype: This may be a read error, as it is one base from a much larger clone. J is TRBJ2-7 and V is TRBV28; TRBD2 aligns across 9 bases. The CDR3 consists of 13 residues. Germline-derived CDR1 and CDR2 are MDHEN and SYDVKM. Germline trimming cut 5 bases from V and 3 bases from J; bases unmatched to any gene: 2. CDR3 nucleotides: TGTGCCAGCAGTCCTAGCGGGAACTACGAGCAGTACTTC. It translates to CASSPSGNYEQYF.

The chain uses TRBV20-1 and TRBJ1-1; possible D gene TRBD1, 5 bases. Trimming shortened V by 1 base and J by 3 bases, and 15 bases separated the two germline ends. CDR3 length equals 15 residues. Per germline, CDR1 DFQATT and CDR2 SNEGSKA (reference sequence). In DNA, the CDR3 is TGCAGTGCTAGAGTCCCGTCCCAAGGGGACACTGAAGCTTTCTTT. Protein: CSARVPSQGDTEAFF.

At least ten counts were recorded for this clonotype. The chain uses TRBV14 and TRBJ2-7; D perhaps matches TRBD1 (5 bases). The CDR3 is made up of 12 amino acids. Per the germline V gene, CDR1 is SGHDN and CDR2 is FVKESK. Trimming shortened V by 4 bases and J by 4 bases, and 8 bases separated the two germline ends. This chain's CDR3 is CASSRQGYEQYF. The CDR3 bases are TGTGCCAGCAGCCGGCAGGGTTACGAGCAGTACTTC.

This clonotype was counted at least ten times. The J gene is TRBJ1-2, the V gene TRBV25-1; the D is unclear. Trimming took off 1 base at V and 6 bases at J, with 12 bases between the two ends. The germline gives CDR1 MGHDK, CDR2 SYGVNS. This CDR3 spans 14 amino acids. CDR3 DNA: TGTGCCAGCAGTGAATCTACCCTAGCGGATGGCTACACCTTC. Protein sequence: CASSESTLADGYTF.

This chain links TRBV10-2 with TRBJ2-5, with 10 bases lining up with TRBD1. Germline trimming cut 3 bases from V and 5 bases from J; bases unmatched to any gene: 6. CDR1 is WSHSY and CDR2 is SAAADI in the germline V gene. CDR3 length equals 15 residues. CDR3 protein: CASSDPGQGSETQYF. CDR3 DNA sequence: TGCGCCAGCAGTGACCCGGGACAGGGGAGCGAGACCCAGTACTTC.

At least ten counts were recorded for this clonotype. V is TRBV20-1 and J is TRBJ2-1; TRBD1 aligns across 8 bases. This CDR3 spans 19 amino acids. Trimming removed 0 bases from V and 0 bases from J; junction bases left unmatched: 13. Germline-derived CDR1 and CDR2 are DFQATT and SNEGSKA (reference sequence). In nucleotides, the CDR3 is TGCAGTGCTAGAGATGTGAGACAGGGGTCGCAGGGCTCCTACAATGAGCAGTTCTTC. This encodes CSARDVRQGSQGSYNEQFF.

The rearrangement links TRBV19 to TRBJ1-4; TRBD1 matches at 9 bases. CDR1 LNHDA and CDR2 SQIVND come from the germline V gene (reference sequence). J was trimmed by 7 bases and V by 7 bases; bases with no gene match: 7. This CDR3 has 14 residues. Written as DNA, the CDR3 is TGTGCCAGTACGCATCGACAGGGGGTTGAAAAACTGTTTTTT. This translates into CASTHRQGVEKLFF.

This clonotype came up many times. V usage is TRBV9 and J usage is TRBJ1-2; 7 bases align to TRBD1. With 3 bases clipped from V and 5 bases from J, the junction kept 7 bases outside the gene matches. Germline values: CDR1 SGDLS, CDR2 YYNGEE. The CDR3 sequence is 14 residues long. The CDR3 bases are TGTGCCAGCAGCGACCAGACAGGGTATTATGGCTACACCTTC. As protein: CASSDQTGYYGYTF.

This clonotype was found many times. The V and J genes are TRBV7-9 and TRBJ2-3; D gene unclear. The CDR3 runs to 12 residues. Germline-derived CDR1 and CDR2 are SEHNR and FQNEAQ (reference sequence). This CDR3 is CAGSGSTDTQYF. In DNA form, the CDR3 reads TGTGCGGGCTCCGGGAGCACAGATACGCAGTATTTT.

This clonotype appeared many times. The junction shows a germline mismatch at one end, possibly a read error. V and J are TRBV2 and TRBJ2-3, with D unclear. Germline loops: CDR1 SNHLY, CDR2 FYNNEI. The CDR3 spans 10 residues. CDR3 bases: TGTGCCCCCCGGAAGGGATCAACGAATTTT. Its protein is CAPRKGSTNF.

This clonotype was picked up many times. The J gene is TRBJ2-2, the V gene TRBV19, with D unclear. The germline V gene encodes CDR1 LNHDA and CDR2 SQIVND (reference sequence). Trimming removed 5 bases at V and 4 bases at J, with 8 bases between. The CDR3 length is 13 residues. The CDR3 DNA reads as TGTGCCAGTAGTGTAATAAGCACCGGGGAGCTGTTTTTT. Translation gives CASSVISTGELFF.

The CDR3 region has the DNA TGTGCCAGTAGTATAGATCCAAAGGGTTGGACTAATGAAAAACTGTTTTTT. Translation: CASSIDPKGWTNEKLFF. The chain carries TRBV19 and TRBJ1-4, with D unclear. CDR3 size: 17 residues. Trimming left V 0 bases short and J 2 bases short, with 13 bases between. The germline gives CDR1 LNHDA, CDR2 SQIVND (reference sequence).

The J gene is TRBJ2-3, the V gene TRBV20-1, with 10 nucleotides matching TRBD2. Trimming removed 5 bases from V and 11 bases from J; junction bases left unmatched: 13. Germline V gene data show CDR1 as DFQATT and CDR2 as SNEGSKA (reference sequence). The length of the CDR3 is 14 residues. As DNA, the CDR3 is TGCAGTGCTGGCGGGACTAGCGCTTACAATGAGCAGTATTTT. Translated: CSAGGTSAYNEQYF.

This chain uses TRBV7-9 with TRBJ2-3; 9 bases are a match to TRBD2. The CDR3 consists of 17 residues. J lost 2 bases, V lost 2 bases, and 8 bases had no gene match. Germline V gene sequence: CDR1 SEHNR, CDR2 FQNEAQ (reference sequence). CDR3 coding DNA: TGTGCCAGCAGCTTAATGCGACTAGCGGACGCCACAGATACGCAGTATTTT. It encodes CASSLMRLADATDTQYF.

This chain connects TRBV4-3 to TRBJ2-3, with D perhaps assigned TRBD1 or TRBD2 (5 bases each). V shed 0 bases and J shed 5 bases, with 15 bases lying between them. The germline CDR1 and CDR2 sequences are LGHNA and YSLEER. This CDR3 has 16 amino acids. The DNA of the CDR3 is TGCGCCAGCAGCCAAGATGTTTGGGACCCGGGAGATACGCAGTATTTT. This sequence encodes CASSQDVWDPGDTQYF.